This passage covers 13 T cell receptor beta chains from one sample sequenced in a study of shared clonotypes between healthy human individuals (dated by TCRdb to the early 2020s). The library was produced with the immunoSEQ multiplex PCR assay. The table comes from immuneACCESS by way of TCRdb, which keeps in-frame sequences with V and J called. Part of the clones is missing from these tables; in studies checked, under half for an unresolved V gene and the rest for unknown reasons. The sample data list roughly 1 million clones, and around 74% of these were observed just once. Approximately 1.5% of the sample is held by the ten biggest clonotypes. The sample was memory CD4+ T cells sorted from blood. The cell subset or site label here, explained by the study, means: CD45RA-negative fraction. The source of these receptors is a man younger than 30 in good health.

This clone was observed once. The chain couples TRBV13 to TRBJ2-7; D perhaps matches TRBD2 (5 bases). This CDR3 contains 12 residues. Trimming removed 4 bases at V and 6 bases at J, with 10 bases between. Germline V gives CDR1 PRHDT, CDR2 FYEKMQ (reference sequence). The CDR3 region has the DNA TGTGCCAGCAGCTCGTTAGGACTCGAGCAGTACTTC. This translates into CASSSLGLEQYF.

The J gene is TRBJ2-1, the V gene TRBV7-8, with TRBD2 identical over 10 bases. CDR1 and CDR2 from the germline V gene are SGHVS and FQNEAQ. The CDR3 length is 14 residues. The V and J ends lost 0 bases and 7 bases, in that order; junction bases with no gene match: 0. CDR3 coding DNA: TGTGCCAGCAGCTTAGCTAGCGGGGGGAATGAGCAGTTCTTC. The encoded protein is CASSLASGGNEQFF.

The chain has TRBV5-1 and TRBJ1-2, with 9 bases aligning to TRBD1. CDR3 length: 15 amino acids. The ends lost 0 bases at V and 4 bases at J; junction bases unmatched: 4. CDR1 SGHRS and CDR2 YFSETQ come from the germline V gene. The CDR3 DNA reads as TGCGCCAGCAGCTTGGAGACAGGGGGGACCTATGGCTACACCTTC. It translates to CASSLETGGTYGYTF.

The chain uses TRBV5-4 and TRBJ2-7; 9 bases are shared with TRBD1. The CDR3 contains 15 residues. Germline lookup yields CDR1 SGHNT and CDR2 YYREEE (reference sequence). J lost 1 base, V lost 4 bases, and 6 bases had no gene match. CDR3 sequence reads: CASSPSGTGSYEQYF. The CDR3 nucleotides read TGTGCCAGCAGCCCGTCTGGGACAGGGTCCTACGAGCAGTACTTC.

This clone was observed once. The gene calls are TRBV5-1 and TRBJ2-3; 13 nucleotides align to TRBD2. CDR1 SGHRS and CDR2 YFSETQ come from the germline V gene. V lost 4 bases to trimming and J lost 4 bases; unmatched junction nucleotides: 6. This CDR3 has 16 residues. DNA for the CDR3: TGCGCCAGCAGCACGGGACTAGCGGGATCCGCAGATACGCAGTATTTT. It yields the protein CASSTGLAGSADTQYF.

This clone was counted a few times. The V gene is TRBV4-1, the J gene TRBJ1-2; TRBD1 aligns across 10 bases. Trimming took 2 bases from V and 2 from J; bases not matched to a gene: 5. Germline V lookup: CDR1 MGHRA, CDR2 YSYEKL. This CDR3 comprises 16 residues. For the CDR3, the DNA is TGCGCCAGCAGCCAATATAGACAGGGGGCAAACTATGGCTACACCTTC. It codes for CASSQYRQGANYGYTF.

The chain carries TRBV29-1 and TRBJ2-3, with 7 bases fitting TRBD2. V dropped 8 bases and J dropped 0; count of bases not matched to a gene: 8. Germline V lookup: CDR1 SQVTM, CDR2 ANQGSEA. The CDR3 is made up of 14 amino acids. The chain's CDR3 is CSPRTSTSTDTQYF. CDR3 sequence (DNA): TGCAGCCCCAGGACTAGTACTAGCACAGATACGCAGTATTTT.

The chain joins TRBV5-1 to TRBJ1-4, with TRBD1 identical over 9 bases. V dropped 6 bases and J dropped 6; count of bases not matched to a gene: 6. Germline lookup yields CDR1 SGHRS and CDR2 YFSETQ. The CDR3 runs 14 residues. The CDR3 here is CASKETGGDEKLFF. CDR3 nucleotides: TGCGCCAGCAAGGAGACAGGGGGAGATGAAAAACTGTTTTTT.

The chain is built from TRBV4-3 and TRBJ2-1; D is possibly TRBD1 (6 bases). Germline V gene sequence: CDR1 LGHNA, CDR2 YSLEER. The CDR3 consists of 12 residues. The V gene lost 0 bases and the J gene lost 9 bases, with 6 bases spanning the gap. The CDR3 here is CASSQDRGEQFF. The CDR3 nucleotides are TGCGCCAGCAGCCAAGACAGGGGTGAGCAGTTCTTC.

The gene calls are TRBV28 and TRBJ1-2, with TRBD1 matching 8 bases. CDR1 and CDR2 (germline): MDHEN, SYDVKM. J lost 4 bases, V lost 10 bases, and 8 bases had no gene match. CDR3 size: 13 residues. CDR3 sequence (DNA): TGTGCCACTCGGACAGGGCTTCGCTATGGCTACACCTTC. Translating gives CATRTGLRYGYTF.

Note on this clone: The identical CDR3 is also encoded by other nucleotide sequences in the sample. The genes are TRBV5-1 and TRBJ2-5, with TRBD2 matching 13 bases. Germline CDR1 SGHRS, CDR2 YFSETQ. With 0 bases clipped from V and 2 bases from J, the junction kept 1 base outside the gene matches. The CDR3 length is 16 residues. Here the CDR3 reads CASSLGTSGGQETQYF. CDR3 sequence (DNA): TGCGCCAGCAGCTTGGGGACTAGCGGGGGTCAAGAGACCCAGTACTTC.

The chain employs TRBV2 and TRBJ1-6; no clear D. V was trimmed by 1 base and J by 9 bases, leaving 10 bases between them. The CDR3 spans 14 residues. CDR1 is SNHLY, CDR2 FYNNEI, per germline. The CDR3 loop reads CASSEEGSSSPLHF. Here the CDR3 DNA reads TGTGCCAGCAGTGAAGAGGGTTCGAGTTCACCCCTCCACTTT.

The chain links TRBV9 to TRBJ2-4; 7 positions agree with TRBD1. The junction had 5 bases not matched to a gene; V was cut back by 3 bases and J by 8 bases. Germline-derived CDR1 and CDR2 are SGDLS and YYNGEE. The CDR3 sequence is 13 residues long. The CDR3 DNA reads TGTGCCAGCAGCGCGGGACAGACGGACATTCAGTACTTC. This gives the protein CASSAGQTDIQYF. The full variable domain, rest sourced from reference TRBV9 and TRBJ2-4, is DSGVTQTPKHLITATGQRVTLRCSPRSGDLSVYWYQQSLDQGLQFLIQYYNGEERAKGNILERFSAQQFPDLHSELNLSSLELGDSALYFCASSAGQTDIQYFGAGTRLSVL.